This entry is about one T cell receptor beta chain. The target antigen is unknown. This record comes from a study of shared clonotypes between healthy human individuals. Study summary: The study enrolled a couple of women and three men aged 18 to 49. Overall study results and limits: When compared with the clonotypes that were shared by all four sorted-subset donors, the non-shared clonotypes turned out to have lower generation probabilities. Though the depth was large, rarefaction showed that sorted-subset sequencing was incomplete.

The data were produced by immunoSEQ multiplex PCR, yet TCRdb's version contains in-frame clones alone and is incomplete. Of fewer than 1.8 million clones listed, 98% are singletons. V was clipped by 6 bases and J by 6 bases; unmatched bases: 7. The CDR3 spans 14 residues. Germline-derived CDR1 and CDR2 are SGHRS and YFSETQ. The V call is TRBV5-1, the J call TRBJ2-1; 9 bases are shared with TRBD1. Sequenced input: naive CD4+ T cells sorted from blood. Subset: CD45RA+ positively selected. The receptor was derived from a man aged 30 to 39 in good health. The CDR3 DNA reads TGCGCCAGCACAGCGACAGGGGGGAGCAATGAGCAGTTCTTC. Translation: CASTATGGSNEQFF.